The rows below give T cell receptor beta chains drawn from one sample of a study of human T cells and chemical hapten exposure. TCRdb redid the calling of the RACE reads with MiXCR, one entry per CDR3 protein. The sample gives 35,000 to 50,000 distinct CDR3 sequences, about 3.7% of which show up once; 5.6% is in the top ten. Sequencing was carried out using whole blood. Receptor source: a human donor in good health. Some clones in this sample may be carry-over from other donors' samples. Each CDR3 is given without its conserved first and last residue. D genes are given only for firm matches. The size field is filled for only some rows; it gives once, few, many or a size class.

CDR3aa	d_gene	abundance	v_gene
ASSPSGTGGNQPQH	TRBD1	many	TRBV25-1
SVEDLGDEQF	-	many	TRBV29-1
SVENPDSYTNTEAF	-	-	TRBV29-1
SGRRTDTQY	-	many	TRBV29-1
ASSYSGGGTNTEAF	TRBD1	few	TRBV6-5
ASSVSPTSTNEKLF	-	-	TRBV3-1
ACSLKKTTEAF	-	-	TRBV4-1
ASFLPFSGRRIQY	-	-	TRBV2
ATSPPGAVGQNIQY	-	many	TRBV15
SVVRETYEQY	-	few	TRBV29-1
ASSFGIQGDDTEAF	-	many	TRBV28
ASSYSPLTKGEQY	-	many	TRBV6-5
AWFREKLF	-	many	TRBV30
ASSPGTLPQETQY	-	-	TRBV5-1
ASSPRFTDTQY	-	few	TRBV18
ASSDVGGAGQRHSGANVLT	-	-	TRBV25-1
SENSGSANEQF	TRBD2	few	TRBV29-1
ASNEGSRNEKLF	-	many	TRBV12-3/TRBV12-4
ASSYSSGRAREQY	TRBD2	many	TRBV6-2/TRBV6-3
ASSYHREKLF	-	many	TRBV7-6
SARPPGLGGNEQF	TRBD2	many	TRBV20-1
ASSVDAGGDQPQH	TRBD1	many	TRBV9
ASSLARATEAF	-	-	TRBV27
ASSVGAGPYNEQF	-	many	TRBV4-2
SARDLWGNQPQH	-	-	TRBV20-1
ASSGGQGPRIYGYT	TRBD1	few	TRBV4-1
ASSYLPSDQPQH	-	few	TRBV6-6
ASSFGDNSNQPQH	-	many	TRBV12-3/TRBV12-4
ASSYYDGSYEQY	-	many	TRBV6-5
ASGLDGNYGYT	-	many	TRBV12-5
ASSTTSMNSNEQF	TRBD2	-	TRBV7-2
ASSLFQDSSNQPQH	-	few	TRBV28
ASSLYAGLSSTDTQY	-	many	TRBV27
SVVAPTNTGELF	-	many	TRBV29-1
ASSYSIRRMNTEAF	-	few	TRBV6-2/TRBV6-3
ASSSGATGSSYNEQF	-	-	TRBV12-3/TRBV12-4
SAAWGSHYEQY	-	many	TRBV29-1
ASSPGTHEEETQY	-	many	TRBV4-1
ATSREGGPDRNYGYT	-	-	TRBV15
ASSLGIQLTQKLF	-	few	TRBV28
ASSPETGLVPLIGYGYT	TRBD1	many	TRBV5-1
ASSFSGDNEQF	-	-	TRBV5-1
ATSSGSVSGLAGSYQETQY	TRBD2	many	TRBV15
ASSLAVPSSPTYEQY	-	many	TRBV7-8
AGRSGGENIQY	-	many	TRBV28
ASSQPILTRDEKLF	-	many	TRBV4-1
ASSLPALGRREKLF	-	many	TRBV28
ASSDWGGSSYNEQF	-	many	TRBV2
AGDRGYEQY	TRBD1	many	TRBV30
SAQPGQFYNSPLH	-	many	TRBV20-1